These 9 T cell receptor beta chains share one sample of origin, sequenced in a study of cytomegalovirus exposure and HLA in healthy donors. The PCR used 60 Vbeta and 13 Jbeta primers. Sequencing was performed with immunoSEQ multiplex PCR; in TCRdb, only in-frame clones are kept and a portion is missing. The sample gives approximately 190,000 clones, 82% of which show up once; approximately 0.8% is in the top ten. Specimen: PBMCs. Receptor source: a woman aged 18 to 35 in good health and CMV-seronegative.

The chain carries TRBV5-1 and TRBJ2-7, with 8 bases identical to TRBD2. Germline V gene data show CDR1 as SGHRS and CDR2 as YFSETQ. V shed 3 bases, J shed 3 bases, and the junction held 5 bases outside the gene matches. The CDR3 covers 14 residues. CDR3 protein: CASSWTGTSYEQYF. The CDR3 coding sequence is TGCGCCAGCAGCTGGACCGGGACTAGCTACGAGCAGTACTTC.

This rearrangement joins TRBV7-2 to TRBJ1-5; no clear D gene. V was clipped by 1 base and J by 6 bases, with 16 bases between them. Germline loops: CDR1 SGHTA, CDR2 FQGNSA. The CDR3 extends over 16 amino acids. CDR3 in amino acids: CASSLGIGGTGQPQHF. The DNA for the CDR3 is TGTGCCAGCAGCTTAGGTATCGGAGGAACGGGTCAGCCCCAGCATTTT.

The V and J genes are TRBV27 and TRBJ2-5; D uncertain. Near its end, the DNA agrees better with TRBJ2-7, so the J call may be wrong. The CDR3 spans 13 residues. Germline V gene data show CDR1 as MNHEY and CDR2 as SMNVEV (reference sequence). The CDR3 nucleotides read TGTGCCAGCAGTTTCATCCCCTATTACGAGCAGTACTTC. It encodes CASSFIPYYEQYF.

The chain links TRBV7-6 to TRBJ2-2; 7 bases are shared with TRBD2. CDR3 length: 17 amino acids. CDR1 and CDR2 (germline): SGHVS, FNYEAQ. The junction had 6 bases not matched to a gene; V was cut back by 1 base and J by 1 base. The CDR3 sequence: CASSLEYGGGNTGELFF. CDR3 DNA sequence: TGTGCCAGCAGCTTAGAGTACGGCGGGGGGAACACCGGGGAGCTGTTTTTT.

This chain links TRBV9 with TRBJ2-1, with 7 bases fitting TRBD2. Losses at the gene ends were 1 base for V and 1 base for J; bases not matched to a gene: 2. This CDR3 is built from 15 residues. Germline-derived CDR1 and CDR2 are SGDLS and YYNGEE. In DNA form, the CDR3 reads TGTGCCAGCAGCGTACTAGCGGATTCCTACAATGAGCAGTTCTTC. Residues: CASSVLADSYNEQFF.

The chain employs TRBV28 and TRBJ1-5; possibly TRBD1 for D (6 bases). Trimming stripped 5 bases from V and 3 bases from J, with 17 bases between. CDR3 size: 16 residues. The germline V gene has CDR1 MDHEN and CDR2 SYDVKM. CDR3 nucleotide sequence: TGTGCCAGCAGTCGAATCACGGGGACACCCAATCAGCCCCAGCATTTT. Amino acid sequence: CASSRITGTPNQPQHF.

The genes are TRBV7-2 and TRBJ2-1; 13 bases match TRBD2. There are 18 residues in the CDR3. The junction had 9 bases not matched to a gene; V was cut back by 1 base and J by 6 bases. Germline loops: CDR1 SGHTA, CDR2 FQGNSA. The CDR3 DNA reads as TGTGCCAGCAGCTTAGTTATCTCGGGACTAGCGGGAAGCAATGAGCAGTTCTTC. It is translated as CASSLVISGLAGSNEQFF.

V and J are TRBV29-1 and TRBJ2-5; D gene ambiguous. V was trimmed by 6 bases and J by 0 bases, leaving 8 bases between them. Germline CDR1 reads SQVTM; CDR2 reads ANQGSEA. The CDR3 extends over 12 amino acids. The CDR3 sequence: CSVRAYQETQYF. The CDR3 DNA is TGCAGCGTCCGTGCGTACCAAGAGACCCAGTACTTC.

This chain uses TRBV6-1 with TRBJ2-1, with D possibly matching TRBD2 (5 bases). CDR1 is MNHNS, CDR2 SASEGT, per germline. Deletions cut 7 bases from V and 2 bases from J, with 15 bases between. This CDR3 is built from 15 residues. The CDR3: CASTLQADPYNEQFF. CDR3 in DNA: TGTGCCAGCACCTTACAAGCGGATCCCTACAATGAGCAGTTCTTC.